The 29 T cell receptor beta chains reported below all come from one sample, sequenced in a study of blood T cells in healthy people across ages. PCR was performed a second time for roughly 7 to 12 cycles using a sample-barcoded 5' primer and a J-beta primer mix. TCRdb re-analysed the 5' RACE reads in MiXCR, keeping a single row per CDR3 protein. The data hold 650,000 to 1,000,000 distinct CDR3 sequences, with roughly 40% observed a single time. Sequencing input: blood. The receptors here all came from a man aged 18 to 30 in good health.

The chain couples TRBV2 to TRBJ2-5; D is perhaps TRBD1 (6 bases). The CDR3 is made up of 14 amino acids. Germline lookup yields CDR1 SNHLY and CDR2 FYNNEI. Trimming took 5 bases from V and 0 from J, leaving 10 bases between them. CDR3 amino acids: CASSNTGYQETQYF. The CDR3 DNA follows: TGTGCCAGCAGTAATACAGGGTACCAAGAGACCCAGTACTTC.

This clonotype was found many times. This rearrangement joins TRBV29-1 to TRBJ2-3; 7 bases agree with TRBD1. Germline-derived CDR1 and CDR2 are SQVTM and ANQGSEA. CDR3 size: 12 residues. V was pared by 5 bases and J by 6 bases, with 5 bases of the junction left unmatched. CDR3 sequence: CSVRQGVDTQYF. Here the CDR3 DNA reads TGCAGCGTTCGACAGGGTGTTGATACGCAGTATTTT.

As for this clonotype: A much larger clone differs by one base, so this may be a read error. DNA of the CDR3: TGCAGCGTTGAACCCTGGGGGAGCCAAGAGACCCAGTACTTC. Its translation is CSVEPWGSQETQYF. The V and J genes are TRBV29-1 and TRBJ2-5; D may correspond to TRBD1 or TRBD2 (5 bases each). Trimming stripped 2 bases from V and 1 base from J, with 11 bases between. Germline assignment: CDR1 SQVTM and CDR2 ANQGSEA. This CDR3 is built from 14 residues.

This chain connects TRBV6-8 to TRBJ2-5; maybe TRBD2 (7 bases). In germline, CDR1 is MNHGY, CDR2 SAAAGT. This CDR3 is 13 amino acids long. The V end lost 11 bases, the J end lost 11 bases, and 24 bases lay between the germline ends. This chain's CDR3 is CAWKDGGLNEQYF. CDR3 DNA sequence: TGTGCCTGGAAGGACGGGGGGCTCAATGAGCAGTACTTC.

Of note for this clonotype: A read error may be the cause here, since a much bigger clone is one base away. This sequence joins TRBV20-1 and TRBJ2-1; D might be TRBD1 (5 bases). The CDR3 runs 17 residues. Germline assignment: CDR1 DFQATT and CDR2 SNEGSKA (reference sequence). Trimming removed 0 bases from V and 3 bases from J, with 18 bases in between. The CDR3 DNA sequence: TGCAGTGCTAGAGATGGGTTGACAGTGTACGACTACAATGAGCAGTTCTTC. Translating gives CSARDGLTVYDYNEQFF.

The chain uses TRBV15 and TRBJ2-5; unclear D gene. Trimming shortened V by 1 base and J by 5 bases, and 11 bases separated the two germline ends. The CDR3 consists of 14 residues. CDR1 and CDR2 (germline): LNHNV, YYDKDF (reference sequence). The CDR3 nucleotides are TGTGCCACCAGCAGAGTACCCATTCGGGAGACCCAGTACTTC. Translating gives CATSRVPIRETQYF.

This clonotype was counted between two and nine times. The CDR3 sequence: CASSRGQGVKETQYF. CDR3 coding DNA: TGTGCCAGTAGTCGCGGACAGGGGGTAAAAGAGACCCAGTACTTC. The chain joins TRBV19 to TRBJ2-5, with 10 bases identical to TRBD1. CDR1 and CDR2 (germline): LNHDA, SQIVND (reference sequence). The CDR3 extends over 15 amino acids. V lost 5 bases, J lost 3 bases, and 6 bases stayed unmatched.

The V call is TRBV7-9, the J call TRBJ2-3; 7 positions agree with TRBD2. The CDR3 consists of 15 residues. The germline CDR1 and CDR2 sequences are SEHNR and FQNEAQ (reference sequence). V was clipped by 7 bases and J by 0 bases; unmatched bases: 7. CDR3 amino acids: CASTPAGDSTDTQYF. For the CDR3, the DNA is TGTGCCAGCACCCCTGCGGGGGACAGCACAGATACGCAGTATTTT.

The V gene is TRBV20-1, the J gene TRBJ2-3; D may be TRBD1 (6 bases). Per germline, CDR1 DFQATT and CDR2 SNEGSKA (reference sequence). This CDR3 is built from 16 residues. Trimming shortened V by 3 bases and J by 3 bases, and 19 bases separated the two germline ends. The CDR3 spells CSASPFGTPNTDTQYF. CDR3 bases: TGCAGTGCTAGCCCCTTCGGGACACCTAATACAGATACGCAGTATTTT.

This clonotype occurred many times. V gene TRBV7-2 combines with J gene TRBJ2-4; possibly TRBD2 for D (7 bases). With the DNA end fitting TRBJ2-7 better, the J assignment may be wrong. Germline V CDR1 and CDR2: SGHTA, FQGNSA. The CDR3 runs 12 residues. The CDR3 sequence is CASSRGGHEQYF. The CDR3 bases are TGTGCCAGCAGCAGGGGGGGCCACGAGCAGTACTTC.

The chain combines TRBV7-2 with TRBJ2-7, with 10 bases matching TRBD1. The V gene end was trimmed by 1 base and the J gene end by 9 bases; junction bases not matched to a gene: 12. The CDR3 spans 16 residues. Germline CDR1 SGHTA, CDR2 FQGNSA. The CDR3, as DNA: TGTGCCAGCAGCTTAGGGGACAGGGGCTTCACTATGTGGCAGTACTTC. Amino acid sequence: CASSLGDRGFTMWQYF.

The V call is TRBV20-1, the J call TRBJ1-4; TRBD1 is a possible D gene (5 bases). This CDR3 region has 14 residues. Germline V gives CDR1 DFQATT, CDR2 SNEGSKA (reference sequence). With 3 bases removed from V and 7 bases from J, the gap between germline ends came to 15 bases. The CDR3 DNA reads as TGCAGTGCTAGGGCTGGGGCGCTAGGTGAAAAACTGTTTTTT. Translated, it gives CSARAGALGEKLFF.

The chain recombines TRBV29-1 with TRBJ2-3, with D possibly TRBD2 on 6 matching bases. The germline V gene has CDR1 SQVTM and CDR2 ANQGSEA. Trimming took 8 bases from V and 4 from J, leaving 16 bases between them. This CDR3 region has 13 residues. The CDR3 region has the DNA TGCAGCTTAAGGGCTGGCGGGGCAGATACGCAGTATTTT. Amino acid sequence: CSLRAGGADTQYF.

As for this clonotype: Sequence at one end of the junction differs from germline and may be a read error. The CDR3 region has the DNA TGCAGTGCGAGAGCCGGGACCCCAAAAGGCAATGAGCAGTACTTC. It encodes CSARAGTPKGNEQYF. V usage is TRBV20-1 and J usage is TRBJ2-7; D possibly matches TRBD1 or TRBD2 (5 bases each). Germline-derived CDR1 and CDR2 are DFQATT and SNEGSKA (reference sequence). This CDR3 has 15 amino acids.

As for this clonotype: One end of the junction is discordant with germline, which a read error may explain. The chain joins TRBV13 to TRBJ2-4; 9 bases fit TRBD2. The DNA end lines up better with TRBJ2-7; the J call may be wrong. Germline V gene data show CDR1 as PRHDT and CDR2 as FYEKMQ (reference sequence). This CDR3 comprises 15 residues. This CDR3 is CAGSVLAGQTYEQYF. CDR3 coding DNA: TGTGCCGGCAGCGTACTAGCGGGCCAAACCTACGAGCAGTACTTC.

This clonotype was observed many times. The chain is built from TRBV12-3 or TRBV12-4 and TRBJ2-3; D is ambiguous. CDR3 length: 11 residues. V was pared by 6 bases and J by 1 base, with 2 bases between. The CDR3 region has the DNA TGTGCCAGCAGCCGCACAGATACGCAGTATTTT. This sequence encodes CASSRTDTQYF.

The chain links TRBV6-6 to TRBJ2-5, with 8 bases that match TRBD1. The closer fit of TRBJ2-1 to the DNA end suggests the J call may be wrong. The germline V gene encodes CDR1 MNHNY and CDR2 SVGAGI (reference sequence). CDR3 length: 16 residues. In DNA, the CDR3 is TGTGCCAGCAGCCATCCAGGGGGCTCAACCCAAGAGACCCAGTTCTTC. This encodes CASSHPGGSTQETQFF.

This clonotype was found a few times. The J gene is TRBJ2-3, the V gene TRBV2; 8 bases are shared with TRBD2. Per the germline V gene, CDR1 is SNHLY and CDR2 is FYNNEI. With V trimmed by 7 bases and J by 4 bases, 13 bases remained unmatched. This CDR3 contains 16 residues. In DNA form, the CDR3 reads TGTGCCAGCACCGAAAGGGCCGGGGGGGGAGCAGATACGCAGTATTTT. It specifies CASTERAGGGADTQYF. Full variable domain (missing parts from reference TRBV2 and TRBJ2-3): EPEVTQTPSHQVTQMGQEVILRCVPISNHLYFYWYRQILGQKVEFLVSFYNNEISEKSEIFDDQFSVERPDGSNFTLKIRSTKLEDSAMYFCASTERAGGGADTQYFGPGTRLTVL.

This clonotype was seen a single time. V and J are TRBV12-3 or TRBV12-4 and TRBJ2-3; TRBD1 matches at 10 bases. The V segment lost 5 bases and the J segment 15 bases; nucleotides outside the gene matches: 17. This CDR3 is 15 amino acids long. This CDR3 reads CASSADRGFTDTEYF. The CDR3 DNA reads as TGTGCCAGCAGTGCGGACAGGGGGTTCACAGATACGGAATATTTT.

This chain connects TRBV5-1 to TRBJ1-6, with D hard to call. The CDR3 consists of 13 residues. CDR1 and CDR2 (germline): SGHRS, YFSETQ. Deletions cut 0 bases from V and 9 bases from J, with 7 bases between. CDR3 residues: CASSLEIGSPLHF. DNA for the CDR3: TGCGCCAGCAGCTTGGAAATAGGTTCACCCCTCCACTTT. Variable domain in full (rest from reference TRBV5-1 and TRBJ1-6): KAGVTQTPRYLIKTRGQQVTLSCSPISGHRSVSWYQQTPGQGLQFLFEYFSETQRNKGNFPGRFSGRQFSNSRSEMNVSTLELGDSALYLCASSLEIGSPLHFGNGTRLTVT.

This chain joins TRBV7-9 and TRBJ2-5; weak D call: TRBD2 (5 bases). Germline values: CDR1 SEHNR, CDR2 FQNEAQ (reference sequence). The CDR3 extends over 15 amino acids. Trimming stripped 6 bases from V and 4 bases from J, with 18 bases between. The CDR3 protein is CASSQTGYKRETQYF. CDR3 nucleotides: TGTGCCAGCAGTCAGACGGGATACAAGAGAGAGACCCAGTACTTC.

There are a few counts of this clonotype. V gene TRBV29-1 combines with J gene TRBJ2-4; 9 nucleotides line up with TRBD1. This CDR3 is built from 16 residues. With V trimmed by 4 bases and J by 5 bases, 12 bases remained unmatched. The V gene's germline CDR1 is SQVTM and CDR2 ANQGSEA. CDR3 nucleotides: TGCAGCGTTGGATTCGCGGACAGGGGATGGGAAAACATTCAGTACTTC. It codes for CSVGFADRGWENIQYF.

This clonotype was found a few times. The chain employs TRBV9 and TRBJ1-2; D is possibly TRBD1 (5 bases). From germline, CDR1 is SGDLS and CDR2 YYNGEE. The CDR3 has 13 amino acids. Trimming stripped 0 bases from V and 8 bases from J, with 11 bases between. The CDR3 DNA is TGTGCCAGCAGCGTAGGCGACAGAGAGGGCTACACCTTC. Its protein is CASSVGDREGYTF.

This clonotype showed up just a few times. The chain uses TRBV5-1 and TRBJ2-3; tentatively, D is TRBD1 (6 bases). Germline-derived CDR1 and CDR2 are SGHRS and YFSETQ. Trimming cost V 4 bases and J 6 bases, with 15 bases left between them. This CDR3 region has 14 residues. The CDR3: CASSTGTRGDTQYF. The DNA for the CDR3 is TGCGCCAGCAGCACAGGGACCCGCGGGGATACGCAGTATTTT.

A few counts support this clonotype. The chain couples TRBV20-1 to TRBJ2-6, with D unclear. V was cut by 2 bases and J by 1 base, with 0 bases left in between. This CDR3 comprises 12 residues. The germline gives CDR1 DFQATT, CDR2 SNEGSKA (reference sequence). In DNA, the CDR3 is TGCAGTGCTAGATCTGGGGCCAACGTCCTGACTTTC. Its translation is CSARSGANVLTF.

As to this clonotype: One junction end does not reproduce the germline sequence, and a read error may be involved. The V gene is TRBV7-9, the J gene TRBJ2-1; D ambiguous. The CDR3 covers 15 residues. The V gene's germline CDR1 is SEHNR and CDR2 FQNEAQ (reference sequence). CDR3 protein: CVSSATTSSYNEQFF. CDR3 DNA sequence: TGTGTCAGCAGCGCTACGACGAGCTCCTACAATGAGCAGTTCTTC.

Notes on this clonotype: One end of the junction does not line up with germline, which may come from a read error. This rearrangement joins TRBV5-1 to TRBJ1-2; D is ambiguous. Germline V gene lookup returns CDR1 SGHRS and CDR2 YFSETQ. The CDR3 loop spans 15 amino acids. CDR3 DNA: TGCACCAGCAGCTTGGATAGTGCAGGCAACTATGGCTACACCTTC. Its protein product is CTSSLDSAGNYGYTF.

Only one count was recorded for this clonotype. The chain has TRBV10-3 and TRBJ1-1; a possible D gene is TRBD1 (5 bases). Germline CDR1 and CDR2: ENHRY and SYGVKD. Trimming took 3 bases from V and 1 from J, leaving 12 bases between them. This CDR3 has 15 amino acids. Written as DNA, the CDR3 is TGTGCCATCAGTGAAGCAGGGAGGGGGAACACTGAAGCTTTCTTT. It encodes CAISEAGRGNTEAFF.

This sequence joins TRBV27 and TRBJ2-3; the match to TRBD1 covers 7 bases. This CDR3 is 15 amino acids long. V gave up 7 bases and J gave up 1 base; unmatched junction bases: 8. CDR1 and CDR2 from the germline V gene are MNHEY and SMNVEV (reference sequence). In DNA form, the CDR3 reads TGTGCCAGCACTTCCTGGACAGGAGGCACAGATACGCAGTATTTT. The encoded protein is CASTSWTGGTDTQYF.